These 28 T cell receptor beta chains came from one sample sequenced in a study of blood T cells in healthy people across ages. For the second PCR, which ran for about 7 to 11 cycles, a sample-barcoded 5' primer and a J-beta primer mix were used. TCRdb passed the 5' RACE reads through MiXCR, listing each CDR3 protein once. The sample carries some 1.5 million distinct CDR3 sequences, 28% recorded once. Sequenced input: blood. The source is a woman aged 25-40 years in good health.

This clonotype was observed a few times. The chain is built from TRBV7-2 and TRBJ2-3, with TRBD1 matching 7 bases. The CDR3 length is 15 residues. The V and J ends lost 4 bases and 3 bases, in that order; junction bases with no gene match: 7. Germline V gene data show CDR1 as SGHTA and CDR2 as FQGNSA. The DNA for the CDR3 is TGTGCCAGCAGCTCCTGGACAGGCGGGACAGATACGCAGTATTTT. This gives the protein CASSSWTGGTDTQYF.

A few counts support this clonotype. The chain carries TRBV4-2 and TRBJ1-2; 8 bases line up with TRBD1. V shed 4 bases and J 3 bases; nucleotides not matched to a gene: 7. Germline CDR1 is LGHNA and CDR2 is YNFKEQ. CDR3 length: 15 amino acids. The CDR3 is CASSPSGQADYGYTF. The CDR3 DNA is TGTGCCAGCAGCCCCTCGGGACAGGCCGACTATGGCTACACCTTC.

V usage is TRBV20-1 and J usage is TRBJ2-5, with 10 bases aligning to TRBD2. Germline V gene data show CDR1 as DFQATT and CDR2 as SNEGSKA (reference sequence). CDR3 length equals 13 residues. V was pared by 6 bases and J by 7 bases, with 8 bases of the junction left unmatched. This chain's CDR3 is CSATSGTPGTQYF. In nucleotides, the CDR3 is TGCAGTGCCACTAGCGGGACTCCGGGGACCCAGTACTTC.

This clonotype was counted only a few times. The chain links TRBV6-5 to TRBJ2-5; D might be TRBD2 (5 bases). CDR1 is MNHEY, CDR2 SVGAGI, per germline. CDR3 length equals 15 residues. V was trimmed by 6 bases and J by 1 base, leaving 15 bases between them. The CDR3 loop is CASSKEGLIQETQYF. In DNA form, the CDR3 reads TGTGCCAGCAGCAAAGAGGGTCTGATCCAAGAGACCCAGTACTTC.

Concerning this clonotype itself: One junction end does not reproduce the germline sequence, and a read error may be involved. Here the CDR3 reads CSARAYRGQETQDF. The CDR3 DNA reads as TGCAGTGCTAGAGCGTACAGGGGCCAAGAGACCCAGGACTTC. This chain connects TRBV20-1 to TRBJ2-5; 7 nucleotides match TRBD1. CDR1 and CDR2 (germline): DFQATT, SNEGSKA (reference sequence). There are 14 residues in the CDR3.

This clonotype has just a few counts. The J gene is TRBJ1-2, the V gene TRBV7-2, with D unclear. Trimming stripped 2 bases from V and 2 bases from J, with 9 bases between. Germline V gives CDR1 SGHTA, CDR2 FQGNSA. The CDR3 length is 14 residues. The CDR3 DNA reads TGTGCCAGCAGCTTACTACGCGCCAACTATGGCTACACCTTC. This gives the protein CASSLLRANYGYTF.

Many counts were recorded for this clonotype. The chain recombines TRBV12-3 or TRBV12-4 with TRBJ2-7, with D possibly being TRBD2 (5 bases). Deletions cut 8 bases from V and 1 base from J, with 12 bases between. This CDR3 spans 13 amino acids. CDR3 nucleotide sequence: TGTGCCAGCTGCTGGACTCAATCCTACGAGCAGTACTTC. Translation gives CASCWTQSYEQYF.

The chain combines TRBV5-5 with TRBJ2-1; D might be TRBD1 or TRBD2, each matching 6 bases. The germline V gene encodes CDR1 SGHKS and CDR2 YYEKEE (reference sequence). The CDR3 contains 15 residues. Trimming took off 4 bases at V and 5 bases at J, with 16 bases between the two ends. CDR3 protein: CASSRLGGLNNEQFF. The CDR3 DNA is TGTGCCAGCAGCCGACTAGGGGGTCTAAACAATGAGCAGTTCTTC.

The chain has TRBV6-5 and TRBJ1-2; D is uncertain. The CDR3 consists of 15 residues. The V end lost 0 bases, the J end lost 4 bases, and 12 bases lay between the germline ends. Germline CDR1 and CDR2: MNHEY and SVGAGI. DNA for the CDR3: TGTGCCAGCAGTTACTCGAACAGCGGCTCCTATGGCTACACCTTC. Its translation is CASSYSNSGSYGYTF.

This clonotype was seen repeatedly, ten times or more. This chain joins TRBV29-1 and TRBJ1-5; D perhaps matches TRBD1 (6 bases). Trimming took 5 bases from V and 3 from J, leaving 14 bases between them. This CDR3 contains 14 residues. CDR1 and CDR2 (germline): SQVTM, ANQGSEA. The CDR3 DNA is TGCAGCGTTCGGGTTGGGGACACCAATCAGCCCCAGCATTTT. As protein: CSVRVGDTNQPQHF.

There are many counts of this clonotype. The chain carries TRBV7-9 and TRBJ2-1, with 8 bases fitting TRBD2. This CDR3 region has 13 residues. The ends lost 10 bases at V and 7 bases at J; junction bases unmatched: 9. CDR1 SEHNR and CDR2 FQNEAQ come from the germline V gene (reference sequence). CDR3 DNA: TGTGCCACCCTGAGTCAGCGGGGGAATGAGCAGTTCTTC. Amino acid sequence: CATLSQRGNEQFF.

This clonotype was seen only a few times. The rearrangement links TRBV6-5 to TRBJ2-1; D not resolved. Germline V gene sequence: CDR1 MNHEY, CDR2 SVGAGI. The CDR3 runs to 12 residues. V dropped 7 bases and J dropped 1 base, with 5 bases sitting between them. CDR3 bases: TGTGCCAGCACGAGTTCCTACAATGAGCAGTTCTTC. It yields the protein CASTSSYNEQFF.

This clonotype has a count of ten or more. The CDR3, as DNA: TGCAGCGTGGAGACGGACTCGCAGGACACAGATACGCAGTATTTT. This encodes CSVETDSQDTDTQYF. The chain is built from TRBV29-1 and TRBJ2-3; possibly TRBD2 for D (5 bases). Trimming shortened V by 6 bases and J by 2 bases, and 18 bases separated the two germline ends. The CDR3 sequence is 15 residues long. Germline-derived CDR1 and CDR2 are SQVTM and ANQGSEA.

This clonotype has a count of ten or more. J is TRBJ2-7 and V is TRBV20-1, with D hard to call. The V gene's germline CDR1 is DFQATT and CDR2 SNEGSKA (reference sequence). V was pared by 6 bases and J by 4 bases, with 10 bases between. The CDR3 runs 11 residues. The CDR3 DNA is TGCAGTGCCATGCGTGGGTACGAGCAGTACTTC. As protein: CSAMRGYEQYF.

The table lists this clonotype with many counts. The chain has TRBV19 and TRBJ2-1; D remains unclear. Germline loops: CDR1 LNHDA, CDR2 SQIVND (reference sequence). V was trimmed by 4 bases and J by 7 bases, leaving 8 bases between them. The CDR3 contains 12 residues. CDR3 protein: CASSRTTNEQFF. CDR3 nucleotides: TGTGCCAGTAGTAGAACGACGAATGAGCAGTTCTTC. Together with reference TRBV19 and TRBJ2-1, the CDR3 gives the full variable domain: DGGITQSPKYLFRKEGQNVTLSCEQNLNHDAMYWYRQDPGQGLRLIYYSQIVNDFQKGDIAEGYSVSREKKESFPLTVTSAQKNPTAFYLCASSRTTNEQFFGPGTRLTVL.

A few counts support this clonotype. The rearrangement uses TRBV12-3 or TRBV12-4 and TRBJ1-5; 8 bases line up with TRBD1. Unmatched junction bases numbered 4, after V lost 3 bases and J lost 3 bases. The CDR3 loop spans 15 amino acids. CDR3 sequence: CASSLAGGLNQPQHF. CDR3 sequence (DNA): TGTGCCAGCAGTTTGGCAGGGGGCCTCAATCAGCCCCAGCATTTT.

In its sample, this clonotype was seen many times. The chain recombines TRBV10-3 with TRBJ1-5, with 7 bases that match TRBD1. CDR3 size: 14 residues. V lost 8 bases, J lost 6 bases, and 10 bases stayed unmatched. Germline lookup yields CDR1 ENHRY and CDR2 SYGVKD. The CDR3 loop is CAIGDPGGGQPQHF. The CDR3 DNA sequence: TGTGCCATCGGGGACCCAGGGGGAGGTCAGCCCCAGCATTTT.

This clonotype came up many times. The J gene is TRBJ2-1, the V gene TRBV3-1; D ambiguous. CDR3 length: 11 amino acids. V lost 2 bases and J lost 7, with 3 bases in between. CDR1 and CDR2 from the germline V gene are LGHDT and YNNKEL (reference sequence). CDR3 protein: CASSQLNEQFF. The CDR3 bases are TGTGCCAGCAGCCAACTTAATGAGCAGTTCTTC.

The V and J genes are TRBV20-1 and TRBJ1-1, with TRBD1 identical over 8 bases. V lost 1 base to trimming and J lost 6 bases; unmatched junction nucleotides: 1. The CDR3 is made up of 12 amino acids. Germline assignment: CDR1 DFQATT and CDR2 SNEGSKA (reference sequence). The DNA of the CDR3 is TGCAGTGCTAGAGTACAGGGGGCTGAAGCTTTCTTT. It encodes CSARVQGAEAFF.

In this sample, this clonotype turned up a few times. The chain joins TRBV4-1 to TRBJ2-3, with 8 bases that match TRBD1. Germline CDR1 and CDR2: MGHRA and YSYEKL. Germline trimming cut 4 bases from V and 7 bases from J; bases unmatched to any gene: 16. The CDR3 spans 17 residues. The CDR3 region is CASSRPLRGRLDHTQYF. In DNA form, the CDR3 reads TGCGCCAGCAGCCGGCCCCTCAGGGGGCGGCTCGATCATACGCAGTATTTT.

The chain recombines TRBV5-5 with TRBJ1-5, with D hard to call. This CDR3 region has 16 residues. V lost 1 base and J lost 2, with 13 bases in between. CDR1 and CDR2 (germline): SGHKS, YYEKEE (reference sequence). The CDR3 is CASSLSAGRGNQPQHF. The CDR3 DNA sequence: TGTGCCAGCAGCTTGTCCGCGGGGAGGGGCAATCAGCCCCAGCATTTT.

Worth noting for this clonotype: The junction shows a germline mismatch at one end, possibly a read error. The chain employs TRBV12-3 or TRBV12-4 and TRBJ1-2; 8 bases match TRBD1. CDR3 length: 13 amino acids. The CDR3, as DNA: TGTGCCAGCACCGGGACAGGATCCTATGACTACACCTTC. This encodes CASTGTGSYDYTF.

This clonotype has at least ten counts. The chain carries TRBV7-6 and TRBJ2-7, with TRBD2 matching over 9 bases. Germline V gene sequence: CDR1 SGHVS, CDR2 FNYEAQ. Unmatched junction bases numbered 7, after V lost 2 bases and J lost 2 bases. CDR3 length: 16 amino acids. The CDR3 region is CASSLQALAGTYEQYF. CDR3 in DNA: TGTGCCAGCAGCTTACAGGCCCTAGCGGGGACCTACGAGCAGTACTTC.

Ten or more counts support this clonotype. The CDR3 nucleotides are TGCAGTGCTGTACGGTCTGGAGGGGCCAACGTCCTGACTTTC. This encodes CSAVRSGGANVLTF. The chain recombines TRBV20-1 with TRBJ2-6; D uncertain. Trimming pared 5 bases from V and 4 bases from J, leaving 12 bases between. Germline V gene lookup returns CDR1 DFQATT and CDR2 SNEGSKA (reference sequence). This CDR3 has 14 amino acids.

The J gene is TRBJ2-7, the V gene TRBV7-9; a possible D gene is TRBD1 (6 bases). Germline V CDR1 and CDR2: SEHNR, FQNEAQ (reference sequence). This CDR3 is built from 14 residues. Trimming pared 2 bases from V and 3 bases from J, leaving 11 bases between. CDR3 nucleotides: TGTGCCAGCAGCTTAATGCAGGGGAGCTACGAGCAGTACTTC. As protein: CASSLMQGSYEQYF.

This clonotype was observed at least ten times. This rearrangement joins TRBV7-6 to TRBJ2-5, with 12 bases identical to TRBD2. The CDR3 has 17 amino acids. With V trimmed by 0 bases and J by 4 bases, 6 bases remained unmatched. CDR1 is SGHVS and CDR2 is FNYEAQ in the germline V gene. CDR3 amino acids: CASSLAATSGSGETQYF. CDR3 DNA sequence: TGTGCCAGCAGCTTAGCGGCGACTAGCGGGAGTGGAGAGACCCAGTACTTC.

This chain uses TRBV28 with TRBJ1-5; 9 bases map to TRBD1. Germline CDR1 MDHEN, CDR2 SYDVKM. The CDR3 spans 15 residues. V trimming: 5 bases; J trimming: 5 bases; junction bases outside the gene matches: 7. The CDR3 protein is CASSQTGGGDQPQHF. Written as DNA, the CDR3 is TGTGCCAGCAGTCAGACAGGGGGAGGGGATCAGCCCCAGCATTTT.

This clonotype is a singleton in its sample. This rearrangement joins TRBV10-2 to TRBJ2-7, with 11 bases aligning to TRBD2. J was trimmed by 4 bases and V by 7 bases; bases with no gene match: 12. CDR3 length: 16 residues. Germline V gene sequence: CDR1 WSHSY, CDR2 SAAADI. The CDR3 DNA is TGCGCCAGCACCCCTGGAACCGGGACTAGCGGTTACGAGCAGTACTTC. This sequence encodes CASTPGTGTSGYEQYF.